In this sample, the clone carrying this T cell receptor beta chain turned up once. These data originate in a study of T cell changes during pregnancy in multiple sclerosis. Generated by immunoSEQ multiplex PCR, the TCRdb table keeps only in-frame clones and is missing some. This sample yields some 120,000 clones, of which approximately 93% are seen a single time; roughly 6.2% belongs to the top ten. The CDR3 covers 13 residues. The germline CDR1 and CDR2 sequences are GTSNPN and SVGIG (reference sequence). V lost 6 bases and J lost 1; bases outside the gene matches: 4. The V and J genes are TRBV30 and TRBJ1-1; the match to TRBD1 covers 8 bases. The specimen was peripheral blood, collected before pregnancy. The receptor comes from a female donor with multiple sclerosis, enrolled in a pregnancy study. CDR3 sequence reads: CACRDRPNTEAFF. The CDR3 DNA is TGTGCCTGTAGGGACAGGCCGAACACTGAAGCTTTCTTT. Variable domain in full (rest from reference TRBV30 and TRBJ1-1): SQTIHQWPATLVQPVGSPLSLECTVEGTSNPNLYWYRQAAGRGLQLLFYSVGIGQISSEVPQNLSASRPQDRQFILSSKKLLLSDSGFYLCACRDRPNTEAFFGQGTRLTVV.